This TCR beta chain was captured in a study of blood T cell repertoires in COVID-19. Study overall: Sites in the United States, Italy and Spain provided acute and convalescent COVID-19 samples. T cells, B-cell-depleted T cells, or PBMCs supplied cDNA or gDNA.

Source study methods: How many nucleated cells were present was estimated from reference gene primer amplification. Here immunoSEQ multiplex PCR was the method, and the copy in TCRdb shows in-frame clones only, minus some. V and J calls and clone size are copied from that table; D and trimming were computed from the DNA. The sample yields 150,000 to 200,000 clones, under 80% seen once. V dropped 3 bases and J dropped 1 base, with 7 bases sitting between them. The CDR3 runs 13 residues. Germline loops: CDR1 DFQATT, CDR2 SNEGSKA (reference sequence). This receptor was identified in a man aged 45-60 years who had recovered from COVID-19. Sequenced sample: peripheral blood. The chain employs TRBV20-1 and TRBJ2-1; no definite D call. CDR3 coding DNA: TGCAGTGCTAGTGTTATTTCCTACAATGAGCAGTTCTTC. This gives the protein CSASVISYNEQFF.